This T cell receptor (beta chain) emerged from a study of radiation and T cells in renal cell carcinoma. Looking at the study overall: Nephrectomy followed 15 Gy stereotactic body radiation by 4 weeks.

The CDR3 is 14 residues long. V gave up 2 bases and J gave up 5 bases, with 12 bases separating them. Germline assignment: CDR1 KGHSH and CDR2 LQKENI. With respect to this clone: The antigen is undetermined.

Whole-study findings and limits: No pretreatment tumor biopsies were available for baseline clonotypes.

Sequencing used immunoSEQ multiplex PCR; TCRdb keeps in-frame clones, though not all of them. The repertoire holds around 130,000 clones, roughly four fifths seen once, with around 1.8% in the top ten. Time point given: blood 2 weeks post-SBRT. The treatment denotes: 15 Gy SBRT to primary tumor, nephrectomy 4 weeks later. The tumor was a clear cell renal cell carcinoma. The specimen was blood, collected from a patient whose treatment included radiotherapy and nephrectomy. This rearrangement joins TRBV18 to TRBJ1-2; no definite D call. The receptor was isolated from an older woman with renal cell carcinoma. CDR3 DNA: TGTGCCAGCTCACCATCGGGTAGGGCATATGGCTACACCTTC. Amino acid sequence: CASSPSGRAYGYTF.